The T cell receptor (beta chain) described here comes from a study of T cells in Graves' hyperthyroidism and ophthalmopathy. RNA transcripts provided the source from which TCR beta CDR3 regions were amplified. The primer set for the first-round RT-PCR of the TCR CDR3 was HTBI. One entry per CDR3 protein, called by TCRdb with MiXCR from the multiplex PCR reads. The sample gives approximately 210,000 distinct CDR3 sequences, over 15% of which show up once; around 50% is in the top ten. The CDR3 consists of 14 residues. Germline V gene data show CDR1 as DFQATT and CDR2 as SNEGSKA (reference sequence). Trimming took off 0 bases at V and 3 bases at J, with 9 bases between the two ends. This clonotype was seen many times. Uncontrolled infection, other autoimmune disease, pregnancy or lactation disqualified patients from enrolment. Clinical symptoms, serum thyroxine, TRAb, thyroid ultrasound and orbital computed tomography established diagnosis. The PBMCs were sourced from fresh peripheral blood (about 10 ml).

The TCR originated in a man in his forties or fifties with Graves' hyperthyroidism. The material sequenced was blood. V gene TRBV20-1 combines with J gene TRBJ1-5; a weak D match, TRBD1 (6 bases). CDR3 nucleotides: TGCAGTGCTAGAGATAGGACAGTCAATCAGCCCCAGCATTTT. Its translation is CSARDRTVNQPQHF.